This T cell receptor beta chain was profiled in a study of T cells in Graves' hyperthyroidism and ophthalmopathy. V was pared by 4 bases and J by 3 bases, with 12 bases between. CDR1 and CDR2 from the germline V gene are MDHEN and SYDVKM. The CDR3 spans 14 residues. This clonotype was counted many times. Amplified TCR beta CDR3 regions derived from RNA transcripts. When the TCR CDR3 underwent first-round RT-PCR, the HTBI primer set was used. TCRdb processed the multiplex PCR reads anew with MiXCR; each CDR3 protein has one entry. The sample yields 500,000 to 750,000 distinct CDR3 sequences, approximately 14% seen once.

Sequencing input: blood. The chain recombines TRBV28 with TRBJ2-5; D remains unclear. This TCR was recovered from a woman aged 18-35 years with Graves' ophthalmopathy. CDR3 sequence: CASSSPDTEETQYF. CDR3 bases: TGTGCCAGCAGTTCCCCTGACACTGAAGAGACCCAGTACTTC.